These T cell receptor beta chains were read from a single sample in a study of T cells in Graves' hyperthyroidism and ophthalmopathy. In TCRdb, the multiplex PCR reads were re-called with MiXCR into one record per CDR3 protein. The table records some 250,000 distinct CDR3 sequences, nearly 15% of them present only once. Input material: blood. The source of these receptors is a woman between 50 and 59 years old with Graves' hyperthyroidism that later progressed to Graves' ophthalmopathy. Both conserved end residues are part of each CDR3. D genes are given only for firm matches. The listing skips clone size in some rows; elsewhere it reads once, few, many or a size class.

J: TRBJ1-1; V: TRBV18; D: TRBD1; size: .; CDR3: CASSPGTGSMTEAFF; DNA: TGTGCCAGCTCACCCGGGACAGGGTCTATGACTGAAGCTTTCTTT
J: TRBJ2-2; V: TRBV9; D: .; size: few; CDR3: CASRPGNQLNTGELFF; DNA: TGTGCCAGCAGGCCGGGGAATCAATTGAACACCGGGGAGCTGTTTTTT
J: TRBJ2-3; V: TRBV19; D: .; size: .; CDR3: CASSGPRRITDTQYF; DNA: TGTGCCAGTAGTGGCCCGCGACGGATCACAGATACGCAGTATTTT
J: TRBJ2-7; V: TRBV30; D: .; size: many; CDR3: CAWSVYPNEQYF; DNA: TGTGCCTGGAGTGTATATCCAAACGAGCAGTACTTC
J: TRBJ1-5; V: TRBV3-1; D: .; size: many; CDR3: CASSQQYSNQPQHF; DNA: TGTGCCAGCAGCCAGCAGTATAGCAATCAGCCCCAGCATTTT
J: TRBJ1-6; V: TRBV27; D: TRBD1; size: many; CDR3: CASSFTGGTSPLHF; DNA: TGTGCCAGCAGTTTCACAGGGGGTACTTCACCCCTCCACTTT
J: TRBJ1-2; V: TRBV30; D: .; size: .; CDR3: CAWKEVRGYTF; DNA: TGTGCCTGGAAGGAGGTGCGCGGCTACACCTTC
J: TRBJ1-2; V: TRBV28; D: .; size: many; CDR3: CASWTTGRGYTF; DNA: TGTGCCAGCTGGACCACGGGACGAGGCTACACCTTC
J: TRBJ1-6; V: TRBV29-1; D: .; size: few; CDR3: CSARGGAAGSLHF; DNA: TGCAGCGCCCGAGGTGGGGCCGCGGGATCCCTCCACTTT
J: TRBJ1-2; V: TRBV2; D: .; size: many; CDR3: CASSLGTEISYGYTF; DNA: TGTGCCAGCAGTCTTGGGACGGAGATTTCCTATGGCTACACCTTC
J: TRBJ2-6; V: TRBV7-2; D: .; size: .; CDR3: CASTSGGAGANVLTF; DNA: TGTGCCAGCACCTCAGGGGGGGCTGGGGCCAACGTCCTGACTTTC
J: TRBJ2-7; V: TRBV25-1; D: .; size: .; CDR3: CASSEGRQVISEQYF; DNA: TGTGCCAGCAGTGAAGGTAGGCAGGTTATCTCCGAGCAGTACTTC
J: TRBJ1-1; V: TRBV5-1; D: TRBD1; size: .; CDR3: CASSLTPLTGGTEAFF; DNA: TGCGCCAGCAGCTTGACCCCCCTAACAGGGGGCACTGAAGCTTTCTTT
J: TRBJ1-1; V: TRBV18; D: .; size: many; CDR3: CASSLEGTTEAFF; DNA: TGTGCCAGCTCCCTCGAGGGGACCACTGAAGCTTTCTTT
J: TRBJ2-1; V: TRBV9; D: .; size: .; CDR3: CASNEGLKEQFF; DNA: TGTGCCAGCAACGAAGGACTCAAAGAGCAGTTCTTC
J: TRBJ2-7; V: TRBV6-8; D: TRBD1; size: many; CDR3: CASSPLSGTAFYEQYF; DNA: TGTGCCAGCAGTCCCCTCTCCGGGACAGCGTTCTACGAGCAGTACTTC
J: TRBJ2-1; V: TRBV5-1; D: TRBD1; size: many; CDR3: CASSSTGEGSNEQFF; DNA: TGCGCCAGCAGCTCCACAGGGGAAGGGTCCAATGAGCAGTTCTTC
J: TRBJ1-5; V: TRBV28; D: TRBD1; size: many; CDR3: CASSLLPGQGRRENSNQPQHF; DNA: TGTGCCAGCAGTTTGCTCCCGGGACAGGGGCGGAGGGAAAATAGCAATCAGCCCCAGCATTTT
J: TRBJ2-5; V: TRBV6-2/TRBV6-3; D: TRBD1; size: .; CDR3: CASSSSTGFQETQYF; DNA: TGTGCCAGCAGTTCCTCGACAGGGTTCCAAGAGACCCAGTACTTC
J: TRBJ1-1; V: TRBV2; D: .; size: few; CDR3: CASSEERQPINEAFF; DNA: TGTGCCAGCAGTGAGGAGAGGCAGCCCATAAATGAAGCTTTCTTT
J: TRBJ1-1; V: TRBV20-1; D: TRBD1; size: many; CDR3: CSSLPDRGKVNTEAFF; DNA: TGCAGTTCCCTGCCGGACAGGGGGAAGGTGAACACTGAAGCTTTCTTT
J: TRBJ2-3; V: TRBV5-1; D: .; size: .; CDR3: CASSYDSNTDTQYF; DNA: TGCGCCAGCAGCTACGACAGCAACACAGATACGCAGTATTTT
J: TRBJ2-1; V: TRBV28; D: .; size: .; CDR3: CASSPSSRYNEQFF; DNA: TGTGCCAGCAGTCCGTCCTCTAGATACAATGAGCAGTTCTTC
J: TRBJ1-1; V: TRBV6-1; D: .; size: few; CDR3: CASSYSFNTEAFF; DNA: TGTGCCAGCAGTTATTCCTTTAACACTGAAGCTTTCTTT
J: TRBJ1-1; V: TRBV29-1; D: .; size: many; CDR3: CSVKSRMNTEAFF; DNA: TGCAGCGTTAAGAGTCGGATGAACACTGAAGCTTTCTTT
J: TRBJ1-5; V: TRBV7-2; D: .; size: many; CDR3: CASSLSRGNQPQHF; DNA: TGTGCCAGCAGCTTAAGTAGGGGAAATCAGCCCCAGCATTTT
J: TRBJ1-1; V: TRBV7-3; D: .; size: .; CDR3: CASSSPGQEAFF; DNA: TGTGCCAGCAGCTCCCCAGGACAGGAAGCTTTCTTT
J: TRBJ2-2; V: TRBV5-1; D: .; size: few; CDR3: CASSSRNTGELFF; DNA: TGCGCCAGCAGCTCTAGGAACACCGGGGAGCTGTTTTTT
J: TRBJ2-7; V: TRBV4-2; D: .; size: .; CDR3: CASSPFGIAYEQYF; DNA: TGTGCCAGCAGCCCCTTCGGAATAGCCTACGAGCAGTACTTC
J: TRBJ1-1; V: TRBV16; D: TRBD1; size: many; CDR3: CASSLPGGAGTEAFF; DNA: TGTGCCAGCAGTCTTCCAGGGGGAGCTGGGACTGAAGCTTTCTTT
J: TRBJ2-7; V: TRBV4-1; D: TRBD2; size: .; CDR3: CASSPRAGATYEQYF; DNA: TGCGCCAGCAGCCCCCGAGCGGGAGCTACCTACGAGCAGTACTTC
J: TRBJ1-2; V: TRBV7-8; D: .; size: few; CDR3: CASSLESRSNYGYTF; DNA: TGTGCCAGCAGCTTAGAGTCCCGGTCCAACTATGGCTACACCTTC
J: TRBJ2-5; V: TRBV20-1; D: .; size: few; CDR3: CSAAGQIQETQYF; DNA: TGCAGTGCAGCAGGACAGATCCAAGAGACCCAGTACTTC
J: TRBJ2-5; V: TRBV28; D: TRBD2; size: many; CDR3: CASSLPGRARETQYF; DNA: TGTGCCAGCAGTTTGCCGGGGAGGGCCAGGGAGACCCAGTACTTC
J: TRBJ2-1; V: TRBV4-1; D: TRBD2; size: .; CDR3: CASSQIGLAGGYEQFF; DNA: TGCGCCAGCAGCCAAATAGGACTAGCGGGAGGGTATGAGCAGTTCTTC
J: TRBJ2-7; V: TRBV18; D: TRBD1; size: many; CDR3: CASSPGTGTYEQYF; DNA: TGTGCCAGCTCACCAGGGACAGGTACCTACGAGCAGTACTTC
J: TRBJ1-4; V: TRBV28; D: .; size: .; CDR3: CASSFSGAATNEKLFF; DNA: TGTGCCAGCAGTTTTTCAGGAGCAGCAACTAATGAAAAACTGTTTTTT
J: TRBJ2-7; V: TRBV2; D: .; size: many; CDR3: CASSNYGTYEQYF; DNA: TGTGCCAGCAGTAACTACGGAACCTACGAGCAGTACTTC
J: TRBJ1-1; V: TRBV19; D: .; size: .; CDR3: CASSRKTGEAFF; DNA: TGTGCCAGTAGTAGAAAAACAGGGGAAGCTTTCTTT
J: TRBJ2-7; V: TRBV27; D: TRBD1; size: many; CDR3: CASSTGTGDKPYEQYF; DNA: TGTGCCAGCTCCACCGGGACAGGGGATAAACCCTACGAGCAGTACTTC
J: TRBJ2-3; V: TRBV27; D: TRBD2; size: many; CDR3: CASSFRGGGISTDTQYF; DNA: TGTGCCAGCAGTTTCCGGGGCGGGGGAATTAGCACAGATACGCAGTATTTT
J: TRBJ2-3; V: TRBV20-1; D: TRBD2; size: many; CDR3: CSAQRSGSSTDTQYF; DNA: TGCAGTGCTCAACGCAGCGGGAGTAGCACAGATACGCAGTATTTT
J: TRBJ2-1; V: TRBV20-1; D: .; size: .; CDR3: CSAYQRSYNEQFF; DNA: TGCAGTGCGTACCAGCGATCCTACAATGAGCAGTTCTTC
J: TRBJ2-2; V: TRBV14; D: TRBD1; size: many; CDR3: CASSQGQDKITGELFF; DNA: TGTGCCAGCAGCCAGGGACAGGACAAGATTACCGGGGAGCTGTTTTTT
J: TRBJ1-5; V: TRBV5-1; D: TRBD1; size: many; CDR3: CASRAGTGNSNQPQHF; DNA: TGCGCCAGCAGGGCCGGGACAGGGAATAGCAATCAGCCCCAGCATTTT
J: TRBJ2-7; V: TRBV20-1; D: .; size: many; CDR3: CSAPSGRTDEQYF; DNA: TGCAGTGCTCCCTCCGGACGGACCGACGAGCAGTACTTC
J: TRBJ2-1; V: TRBV25-1; D: .; size: .; CDR3: CASRPPWVLPGYNEQFF; DNA: TGTGCCAGCAGACCACCTTGGGTCCTACCCGGATACAATGAGCAGTTCTTC
J: TRBJ1-4; V: TRBV7-9; D: .; size: few; CDR3: CASSLQAGNEKLFF; DNA: TGTGCCAGCAGCTTACAGGCCGGGAATGAAAAACTGTTTTTT
J: TRBJ2-3; V: TRBV7-9; D: TRBD2; size: .; CDR3: CASSFSGRVGDTQYF; DNA: TGTGCCAGCAGCTTTAGCGGGAGGGTGGGGGATACGCAGTATTTT
J: TRBJ2-5; V: TRBV18; D: .; size: many; CDR3: CASSLSGASEETQYF; DNA: TGTGCCAGCTCACTCTCCGGGGCCAGCGAAGAGACCCAGTACTTC
J: TRBJ2-5; V: TRBV19; D: .; size: .; CDR3: CASSTTGSETQYF; DNA: TGTGCCAGTAGTACGACAGGCTCAGAGACCCAGTACTTC
J: TRBJ2-3; V: TRBV20-1; D: TRBD2; size: .; CDR3: CSALPSGRAVDTQYF; DNA: TGCAGTGCTCTACCTAGCGGGAGGGCCGTAGATACGCAGTATTTT
J: TRBJ2-5; V: TRBV19; D: .; size: few; CDR3: CASTGDRGTQYF; DNA: TGTGCCAGCACGGGGGACCGCGGGACCCAGTACTTC
J: TRBJ1-6; V: TRBV9; D: .; size: few; CDR3: CASSPPGSYSAPLHF; DNA: TGTGCCAGCAGCCCCCCTGGGAGTTACTCGGCACCCCTCCACTTT
J: TRBJ2-3; V: TRBV20-1; D: .; size: many; CDR3: CSARGGRSSTDTQYF; DNA: TGCAGTGCTAGAGGGGGGAGGAGCAGCACAGATACGCAGTATTTT